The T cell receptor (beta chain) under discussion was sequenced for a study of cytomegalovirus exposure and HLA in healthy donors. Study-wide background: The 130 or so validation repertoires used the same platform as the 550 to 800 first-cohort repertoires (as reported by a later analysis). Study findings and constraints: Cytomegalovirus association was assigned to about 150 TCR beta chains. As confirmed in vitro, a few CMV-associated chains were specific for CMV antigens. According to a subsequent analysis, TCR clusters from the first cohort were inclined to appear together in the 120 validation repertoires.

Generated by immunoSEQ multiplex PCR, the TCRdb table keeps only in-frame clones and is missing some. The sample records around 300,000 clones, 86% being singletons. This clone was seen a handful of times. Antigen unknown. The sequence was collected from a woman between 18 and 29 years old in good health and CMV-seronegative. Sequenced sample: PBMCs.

This CDR3 is CASSRDGGLYGYTF. The CDR3 region has the DNA TGTGCCAGTAGTAGAGACGGGGGGCTCTATGGCTACACCTTC. V and J are TRBV19 and TRBJ1-2; perhaps TRBD1 as D (6 bases). Deletions cut 4 bases from V and 4 bases from J, with 13 bases between. Germline loops: CDR1 LNHDA, CDR2 SQIVND (reference sequence). This CDR3 contains 14 residues.